Below, 17 T cell receptor beta chains from the same sample are listed, as sequenced in a study of cytomegalovirus exposure and HLA in healthy donors. Use of 60 Vbeta and 13 Jbeta primers characterized the PCR. Assay: immunoSEQ multiplex PCR; the TCRdb copy retains only in-frame clones and omits some. Among roughly 150,000 clones listed, roughly 77% were seen once. The sequenced sample was PBMCs. These receptors were taken from a man in his late teens or twenties in good health and CMV-seropositive.

The chain is built from TRBV6-6 and TRBJ2-7; 11 bases are a match to TRBD1. Germline CDR1 and CDR2: MNHNY and SVGAGI (reference sequence). CDR3 length: 14 amino acids. The V gene end was trimmed by 4 bases and the J gene end by 5 bases; junction bases not matched to a gene: 4. CDR3: CASSWTGGPNEQYF. For the CDR3, the DNA is TGTGCCAGCAGTTGGACAGGGGGCCCAAACGAGCAGTACTTC.

The sample holds a few counts of this clone. The rearrangement joins TRBV14 to TRBJ2-5; TRBD1 aligns across 12 bases. The CDR3 runs to 16 residues. V gave up 0 bases and J gave up 6 bases; unmatched junction bases: 5. CDR1 and CDR2 (germline): SGHDN, FVKESK. CDR3 sequence (DNA): TGTGCCAGCAGCCAAGACGGGACAGGGGGCTTGAAGACCCAGTACTTC. This codes for CASSQDGTGGLKTQYF.

The rearrangement links TRBV6-1 to TRBJ1-3, with TRBD1 matching 7 bases. Losses at the gene ends were 4 bases for V and 3 bases for J; bases not matched to a gene: 0. This CDR3 is built from 13 residues. The germline V gene encodes CDR1 MNHNS and CDR2 SASEGT. The CDR3 spells CASSGDSGNTIYF. The CDR3 nucleotides read TGTGCCAGCAGTGGGGACAGTGGAAACACCATATATTTT.

The chain carries TRBV6-1 and TRBJ1-5; TRBD1 is a possible D gene (6 bases). Per germline, CDR1 MNHNS and CDR2 SASEGT. Trimming removed 5 bases at V and 4 bases at J, with 12 bases between. CDR3 length: 14 residues. The CDR3, as DNA: TGTGCCAGCAGTAGGGGGGGAAGTAATCAGCCCCAGCATTTT. It encodes CASSRGGSNQPQHF.

This clone appeared a single time. The rearrangement joins TRBV10-2 to TRBJ2-7; TRBD1 might be the D (6 bases). Germline CDR1 and CDR2: WSHSY and SAAADI. The CDR3 is 14 residues long. The germline V and J ends were trimmed by 6 bases and 2 bases, with 14 bases remaining between them. The CDR3 region is CASSRGARPYEQYF. The CDR3 coding sequence is TGCGCCAGCAGCAGGGGAGCAAGGCCCTACGAGCAGTACTTC.

The rearrangement links TRBV6-1 to TRBJ2-7; TRBD2 is a possible D gene (6 bases). Trimming pared 4 bases from V and 7 bases from J, leaving 17 bases between. The CDR3 has 14 amino acids. Germline CDR1 and CDR2: MNHNS and SASEGT. The CDR3 region has the DNA TGTGCCAGCAGTGTTGCCCCGGGAGCGCGGGAGCAGTACTTC. Translating it yields CASSVAPGAREQYF.

The V gene is TRBV6-5, the J gene TRBJ2-7; a possible D gene is TRBD1 (5 bases). Germline-derived CDR1 and CDR2 are MNHEY and SVGAGI. Trimming took off 6 bases at V and 6 bases at J, with 18 bases between the two ends. This CDR3 has 14 residues. The CDR3: CASRRGGARAEQYF. Written as DNA, the CDR3 is TGTGCCAGCAGGCGAGGTGGGGCTCGAGCCGAGCAGTACTTC.

This chain links TRBV11-2 with TRBJ2-7, with a possible D match to TRBD1 (6 bases). V shed 5 bases and J shed 2 bases, with 10 bases lying between them. This CDR3 is 13 amino acids long. The germline CDR1 and CDR2 sequences are SGHAT and FQNNGV. The CDR3 sequence is CASSHAGAYEQYF. The CDR3 DNA sequence: TGTGCCAGCAGCCACGCAGGGGCCTACGAGCAGTACTTC.

This clone was detected once. V is TRBV14 and J is TRBJ1-2; TRBD1 might be the D (6 bases). Between the trimmed V and J ends, which lost 1 base and 8 bases, there was a span of 14 bases. In germline, CDR1 is SGHDN, CDR2 FVKESK. The CDR3 covers 14 residues. In nucleotides, the CDR3 is TGTGCCAGCAGCCAAGGGACAGCATTTCGGGGCTACACCTTC. It is translated as CASSQGTAFRGYTF.

The gene calls are TRBV4-2 and TRBJ1-2; TRBD1 might be the D (5 bases). The length of the CDR3 is 15 residues. Germline V gives CDR1 LGHNA, CDR2 YNFKEQ. Trimming stripped 4 bases from V and 0 bases from J, with 12 bases between. CDR3 region: CASSLQGSANYGYTF. CDR3 coding DNA: TGTGCCAGCAGCCTCCAGGGAAGCGCTAACTATGGCTACACCTTC.

This chain links TRBV5-1 with TRBJ2-1; tentative D call: TRBD1 (6 bases). Trimming shortened V by 4 bases and J by 10 bases, and 12 bases separated the two germline ends. The CDR3 runs to 12 residues. CDR1 and CDR2 from the germline V gene are SGHRS and YFSETQ. The CDR3 reads CASSTQGQEQFF. The DNA of the CDR3 is TGCGCCAGCAGCACACAGGGTCAAGAGCAGTTCTTC.

This clone has more than one count but fewer than ten. The rearrangement links TRBV30 to TRBJ2-7; perhaps TRBD1 as D (7 bases). Trimming stripped 1 base from V and 3 bases from J, with 13 bases between. Germline V CDR1 and CDR2: GTSNPN, SVGIG (reference sequence). CDR3 size: 14 residues. DNA of the CDR3: TGTGCCTGGAGTGCGACAGGGAGGAGCTACGAGCAGTACTTC. It encodes CAWSATGRSYEQYF.

The V gene is TRBV28, the J gene TRBJ2-1; 11 bases are shared with TRBD2. The CDR3 consists of 16 residues. J gave up 3 bases and V 5 bases, and 6 bases lay outside the gene matches. From germline, CDR1 is MDHEN and CDR2 SYDVKM. The CDR3 DNA is TGTGCCAGCAGTGTATCCGGGACTAGCGGCTACAATGAGCAGTTCTTC. This translates into CASSVSGTSGYNEQFF.

This clone was detected only a few times. The J gene is TRBJ2-1, the V gene TRBV5-4, with D unresolved. CDR1 and CDR2 (germline): SGHNT, YYREEE (reference sequence). The CDR3 length is 17 residues. V was trimmed by 3 bases and J by 3 bases, leaving 19 bases between them. The CDR3: CASSSYAGAFLYNEQFF. CDR3 nucleotides: TGTGCCAGCAGCTCCTATGCCGGAGCGTTCCTCTACAATGAGCAGTTCTTC.

The rearrangement links TRBV28 to TRBJ1-4; D is unclear. CDR3 length: 16 amino acids. Germline-derived CDR1 and CDR2 are MDHEN and SYDVKM. Trimming removed 5 bases at V and 0 bases at J, with 13 bases between. This chain's CDR3 is CASSASRVTTNEKLFF. CDR3 bases: TGTGCCAGCAGTGCGTCGAGGGTGACAACTAATGAAAAACTGTTTTTT.

The chain joins TRBV6-5 to TRBJ2-5; TRBD1 matches at 8 bases. J gave up 5 bases and V 8 bases, and 7 bases lay outside the gene matches. The CDR3 length is 13 residues. The germline gives CDR1 MNHEY, CDR2 SVGAGI. As DNA, the CDR3 is TGTGCCAGCCAAGAGGACAGGGTGGAGACCCAGTACTTC. Translation gives CASQEDRVETQYF.

The genes are TRBV29-1 and TRBJ1-1, with 7 bases that match TRBD1. CDR3 length: 13 amino acids. With V trimmed by 7 bases and J by 0 bases, 5 bases remained unmatched. Germline CDR1 and CDR2: SQVTM and ANQGSEA. DNA of the CDR3: TGCAGCGCAGGACAGGAGATGAACACTGAAGCTTTCTTT. Amino acid sequence: CSAGQEMNTEAFF. Complete variable domain (other parts from reference TRBV29-1 and TRBJ1-1): SAVISQKPSRDICQRGTSLTIQCQVDSQVTMMFWYRQQPGQSLTLIATANQGSEATYESGFVIDKFPISRPNLTFSTLTVSNMSPEDSSIYLCSAGQEMNTEAFFGQGTRLTVV.